This T cell receptor (beta chain) was found in a study of CD8+CD57+ T cells in acquired aplastic anemia. Across the whole study: The mean DNA yield obtained from sorted CD4+ and CD8+ cells came to 3 to 3.5 ug. The study's findings and limits: Both patients and controls carried the same twenty-nine CD8+ CDR3 sequences. In CD8+ cells, Simpson's diversity showed no significant difference between patients and controls.

The CDR3 has 12 residues. After removal of 9 bases from V and 5 bases from J, the junction contained 6 bases not matched to a gene. CDR1 is MNHEY and CDR2 is SVGEGT in the germline V gene. This clonotype was detected many times. The antigen is not known. It was genomic DNA that served as the template for profiling TCR beta VDJ and CDR3. TCRdb recomputed calls from the reads with MiXCR, one row per CDR3 protein. This table holds some 200,000 distinct CDR3 sequences, just under 50% found once. Those patients picked for sequencing had displayed CD8+CD57+ cell expansion on flow cytometry. At blood sampling, none of the patients had yet received therapy.

The chain links TRBV6-2 or TRBV6-3 to TRBJ2-5, with 7 bases lining up with TRBD1. The sample consisted of sorted CD4+, CD8+, or CD8+CD57+ T cells (not recorded which) from PBMCs. The source of this sequence is a human donor with aplastic anemia. The CDR3, as DNA: TGTGCCAGTAGACAGGGTTACGAGACCCAGTACTTC. Translation: CASRQGYETQYF.